The clone carrying this T cell receptor beta chain was counted a few times. Its antigen is unknown. The PCR was carried out with 60 Vbeta primers and 13 Jbeta primers. Assay used: immunoSEQ multiplex PCR; TCRdb lists only in-frame clones, some missing. The top ten hold approximately 2.9% of the sample, which has around 140,000 clones, 75% to 90% seen once. The sample belongs to a study of cytomegalovirus exposure and HLA in healthy donors. Background on the study: Assignment to the Caucasian-associated ancestry cluster applied to around four fifths of the approximately 390 genotyped donors. Study results and caveats: The authors judged a highly shared variant cluster likely a sequencing artifact. Presence/absence comparisons presumed near-even sequencing depth among donors.

The CDR3 totals 15 residues. V lost 2 bases, J lost 1 base, and 11 bases lay in between. The germline V gene has CDR1 MGHRA and CDR2 YSYEKL. The receptor's source is a woman aged 25 to 39 in good health and CMV-seronegative. Sequencing was carried out using PBMCs. The chain has TRBV4-1 and TRBJ1-2, with a possible D match to TRBD1 (5 bases). The CDR3 here is CASSQQGLLNYGYTF. As DNA, the CDR3 is TGCGCCAGCAGCCAACAGGGCCTACTTAACTATGGCTACACCTTC.